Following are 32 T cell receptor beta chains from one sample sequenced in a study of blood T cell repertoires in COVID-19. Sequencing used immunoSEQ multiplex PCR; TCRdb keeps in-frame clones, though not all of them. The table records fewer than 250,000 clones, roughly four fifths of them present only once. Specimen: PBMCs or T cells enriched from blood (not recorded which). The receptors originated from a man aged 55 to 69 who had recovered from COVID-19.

This CDR3 reads CASSYQGAGQPQHF. The CDR3 DNA follows: TGTGCCAGCAGTTACCAGGGGGCTGGACAGCCCCAGCATTTT. This sequence joins TRBV6-6 and TRBJ1-5; 8 bases are a match to TRBD1. The CDR3 has 14 amino acids. Germline loops: CDR1 MNHNY, CDR2 SVGAGI (reference sequence). The V gene end was trimmed by 2 bases and the J gene end by 7 bases; junction bases not matched to a gene: 4.

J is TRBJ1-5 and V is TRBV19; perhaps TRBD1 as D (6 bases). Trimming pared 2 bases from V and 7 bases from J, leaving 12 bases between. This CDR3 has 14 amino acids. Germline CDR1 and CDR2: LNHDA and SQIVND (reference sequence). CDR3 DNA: TGTGCCAGTAGTATAAGACAGGTGTCGCAGCCCCAGCATTTT. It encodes CASSIRQVSQPQHF.

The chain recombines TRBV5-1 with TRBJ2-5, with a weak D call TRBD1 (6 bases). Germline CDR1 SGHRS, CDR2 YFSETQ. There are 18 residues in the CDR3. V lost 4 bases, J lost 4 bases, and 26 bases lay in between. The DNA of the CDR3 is TGCGCCAGCAGCGGTGAACCTCAGGGGAATGGGCAAGGAGAGACCCAGTACTTC. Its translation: CASSGEPQGNGQGETQYF.

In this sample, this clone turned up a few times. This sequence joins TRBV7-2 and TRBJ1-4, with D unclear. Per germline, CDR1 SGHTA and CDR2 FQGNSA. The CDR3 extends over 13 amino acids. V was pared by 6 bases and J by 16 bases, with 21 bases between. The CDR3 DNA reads TGTGCCAGCAGTCAAAACGTGGGAGGTCCCCAGTTTTTT. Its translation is CASSQNVGGPQFF.

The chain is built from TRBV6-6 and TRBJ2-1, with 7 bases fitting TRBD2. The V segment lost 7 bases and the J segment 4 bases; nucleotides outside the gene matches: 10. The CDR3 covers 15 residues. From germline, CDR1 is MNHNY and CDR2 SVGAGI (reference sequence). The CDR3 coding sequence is TGTGCCAGCACCCCGGTGGCTAGCGGATACAATGAGCAGTTCTTC. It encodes CASTPVASGYNEQFF.

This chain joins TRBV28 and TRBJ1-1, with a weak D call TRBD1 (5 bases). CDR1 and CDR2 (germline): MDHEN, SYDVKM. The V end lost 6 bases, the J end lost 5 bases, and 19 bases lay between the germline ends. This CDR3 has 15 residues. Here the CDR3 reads CASRGTKGVFTEAFF. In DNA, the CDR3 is TGTGCCAGCAGGGGCACGAAAGGGGTTTTTACTGAAGCTTTCTTT. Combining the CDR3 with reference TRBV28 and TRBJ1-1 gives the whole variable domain DVKVTQSSRYLVKRTGEKVFLECVQDMDHENMFWYRQDPGLGLRLIYFSYDVKMKEKGDIPEGYSVSREKKERFSLILESASTNQTSMYLCASRGTKGVFTEAFFGQGTRLTVV.

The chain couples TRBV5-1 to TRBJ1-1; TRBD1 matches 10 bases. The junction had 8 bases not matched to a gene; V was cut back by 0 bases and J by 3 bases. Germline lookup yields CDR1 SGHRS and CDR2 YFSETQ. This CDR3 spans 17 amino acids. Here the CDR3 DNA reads TGCGCCAGCAGCTTGGACGCGACAGGGGGCTTGTACACTGAAGCTTTCTTT. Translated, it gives CASSLDATGGLYTEAFF.

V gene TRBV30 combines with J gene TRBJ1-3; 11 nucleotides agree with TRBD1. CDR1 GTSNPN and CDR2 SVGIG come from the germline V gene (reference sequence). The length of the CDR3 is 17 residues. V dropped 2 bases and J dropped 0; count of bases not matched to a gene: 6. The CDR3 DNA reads TGTGCCTGGAGTACCTGGACAGGGGGCCGCTCTGGAAACACCATATATTTT. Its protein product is CAWSTWTGGRSGNTIYF.

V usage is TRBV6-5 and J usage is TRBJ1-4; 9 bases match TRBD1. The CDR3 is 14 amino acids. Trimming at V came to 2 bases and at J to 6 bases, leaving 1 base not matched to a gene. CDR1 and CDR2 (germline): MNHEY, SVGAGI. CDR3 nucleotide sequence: TGTGCCAGCAGTTACCGGGACAGGGATGAAAAACTGTTTTTT. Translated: CASSYRDRDEKLFF.

The CDR3 nucleotides are TGTGCCAGCAGCCAAGATGAAAGGGGCGGTCAGCCCCAGCATTTT. Encoded protein: CASSQDERGGQPQHF. The chain recombines TRBV3-1 (or the pseudogene TRBV3-2) with TRBJ1-5; TRBD1 is a possible D gene (5 bases). Germline V CDR1 and CDR2: LGHDT, YNNKEL (reference sequence). V was cut by 0 bases and J by 6 bases, with 12 bases left in between. The CDR3 is made up of 15 amino acids.

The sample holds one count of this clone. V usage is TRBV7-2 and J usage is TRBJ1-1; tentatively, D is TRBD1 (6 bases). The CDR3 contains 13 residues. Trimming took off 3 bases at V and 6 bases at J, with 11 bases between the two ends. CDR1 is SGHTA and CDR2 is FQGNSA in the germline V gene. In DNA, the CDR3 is TGTGCCAGCAGCTTGGGCAGGGGCCCTGAAGCTTTCTTT. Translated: CASSLGRGPEAFF.

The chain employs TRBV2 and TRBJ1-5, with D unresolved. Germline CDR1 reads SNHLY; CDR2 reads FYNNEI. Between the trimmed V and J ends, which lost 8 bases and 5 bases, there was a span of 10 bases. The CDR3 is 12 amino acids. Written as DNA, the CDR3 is TGTGCCAGCCCTGGAGTGTATCAGCCCCAGCATTTT. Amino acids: CASPGVYQPQHF.

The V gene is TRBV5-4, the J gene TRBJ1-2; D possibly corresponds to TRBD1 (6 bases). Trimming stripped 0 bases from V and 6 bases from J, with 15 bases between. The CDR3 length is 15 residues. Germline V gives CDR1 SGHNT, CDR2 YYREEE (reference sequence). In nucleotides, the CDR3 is TGTGCCAGCAGCTTGGATGTGGCAGGGGAAGATGGCTACACCTTC. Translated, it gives CASSLDVAGEDGYTF.

The CDR3 protein is CASSPLGQGLTDTQYF. The CDR3 nucleotides read TGTGCCAGTAGCCCTCTCGGTCAGGGATTGACAGATACGCAGTATTTT. V is TRBV19 and J is TRBJ2-3; D possibly corresponds to TRBD1 (5 bases). Trimming cost V 6 bases and J 3 bases, with 19 bases left between them. CDR3 length equals 16 residues. Germline V gene lookup returns CDR1 LNHDA and CDR2 SQIVND (reference sequence).

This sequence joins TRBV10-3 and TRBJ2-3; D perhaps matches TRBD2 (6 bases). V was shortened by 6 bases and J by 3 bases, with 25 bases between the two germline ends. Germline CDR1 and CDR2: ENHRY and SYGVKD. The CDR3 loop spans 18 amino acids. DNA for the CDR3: TGTGCCATCAGCGGGGGACCCGCGGAGCGGGTGGTGACAGATACGCAGTATTTT. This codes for CAISGGPAERVVTDTQYF.

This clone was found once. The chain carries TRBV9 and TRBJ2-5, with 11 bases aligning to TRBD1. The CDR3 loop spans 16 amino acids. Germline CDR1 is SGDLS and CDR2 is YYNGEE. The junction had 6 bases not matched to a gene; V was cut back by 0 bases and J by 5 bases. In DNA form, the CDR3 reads TGTGCCAGCAGCGTAGAGCCCTGGGACAGGGGGGAGACCCAGTACTTC. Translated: CASSVEPWDRGETQYF.

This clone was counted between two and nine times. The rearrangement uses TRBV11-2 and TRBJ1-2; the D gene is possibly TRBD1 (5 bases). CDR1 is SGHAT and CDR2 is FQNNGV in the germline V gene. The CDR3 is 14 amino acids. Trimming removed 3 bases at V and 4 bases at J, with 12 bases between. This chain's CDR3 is CASSLSGGLYGYTF. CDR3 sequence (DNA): TGTGCCAGCAGCTTGTCCGGGGGACTCTATGGCTACACCTTC.

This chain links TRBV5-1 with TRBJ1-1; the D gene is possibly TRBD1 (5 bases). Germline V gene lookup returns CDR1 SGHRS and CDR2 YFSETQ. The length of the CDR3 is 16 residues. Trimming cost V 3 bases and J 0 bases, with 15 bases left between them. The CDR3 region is CASSSTSGGMNTEAFF. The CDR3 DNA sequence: TGCGCCAGCAGCTCGACCTCGGGGGGAATGAACACTGAAGCTTTCTTT. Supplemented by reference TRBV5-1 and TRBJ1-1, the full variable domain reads KAGVTQTPRYLIKTRGQQVTLSCSPISGHRSVSWYQQTPGQGLQFLFEYFSETQRNKGNFPGRFSGRQFSNSRSEMNVSTLELGDSALYLCASSSTSGGMNTEAFFGQGTRLTVV.

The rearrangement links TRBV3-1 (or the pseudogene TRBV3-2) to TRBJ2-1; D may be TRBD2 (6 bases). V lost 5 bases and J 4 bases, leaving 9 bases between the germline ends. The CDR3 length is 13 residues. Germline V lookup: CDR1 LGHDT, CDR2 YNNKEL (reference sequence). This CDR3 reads CASSGGPYNEQFF. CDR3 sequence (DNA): TGTGCCAGCAGCGGAGGGCCGTACAATGAGCAGTTCTTC.

The CDR3 sequence: CASSSPGQGSNEQFF. The CDR3, as DNA: TGTGCCAGCAGCTCGCCGGGACAGGGGTCCAATGAGCAGTTCTTC. The chain has TRBV7-3 and TRBJ2-1; 10 bases match TRBD1. Per germline, CDR1 SGHTA and CDR2 FQGTGA. The CDR3 spans 15 residues. Germline trimming cut 4 bases from V and 6 bases from J; bases unmatched to any gene: 6.

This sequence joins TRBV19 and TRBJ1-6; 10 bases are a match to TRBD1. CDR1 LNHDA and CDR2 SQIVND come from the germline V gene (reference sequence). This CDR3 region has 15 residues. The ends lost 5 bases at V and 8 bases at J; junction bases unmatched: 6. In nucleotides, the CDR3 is TGTGCCAGTAGTCCCGGGACAGGGGTATATTCACCCCTCCACTTT. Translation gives CASSPGTGVYSPLHF.

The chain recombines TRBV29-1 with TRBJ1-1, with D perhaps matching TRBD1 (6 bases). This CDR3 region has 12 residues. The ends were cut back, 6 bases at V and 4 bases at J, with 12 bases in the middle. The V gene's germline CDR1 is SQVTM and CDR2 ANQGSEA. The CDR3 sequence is CSVQGFGTEAFF. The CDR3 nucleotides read TGCAGCGTGCAGGGGTTCGGCACTGAAGCTTTCTTT.

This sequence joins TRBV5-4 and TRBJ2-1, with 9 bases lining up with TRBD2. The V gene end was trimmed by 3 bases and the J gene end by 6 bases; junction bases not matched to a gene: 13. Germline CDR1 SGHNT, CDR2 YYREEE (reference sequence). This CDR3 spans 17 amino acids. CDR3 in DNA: TGTGCCAGCAGCTCGGAACCTCTAGCGGGGTTCGGCAATGAGCAGTTCTTC. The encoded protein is CASSSEPLAGFGNEQFF.

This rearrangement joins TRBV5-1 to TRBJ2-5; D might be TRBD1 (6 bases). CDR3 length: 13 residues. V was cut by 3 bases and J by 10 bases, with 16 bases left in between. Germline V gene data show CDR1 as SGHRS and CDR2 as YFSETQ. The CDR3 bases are TGCGCCAGCAGCTGGGGGCCCCGGACAGACCAGTACTTC. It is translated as CASSWGPRTDQYF.

CDR3 amino acids: CASSPQTAEAFF. The CDR3 DNA sequence: TGTGCCAGCAGCCCGCAGACAGCTGAAGCTTTCTTT. The V call is TRBV7-6, the J call TRBJ1-1, with D perhaps matching TRBD1 (5 bases). From germline, CDR1 is SGHVS and CDR2 FNYEAQ. This CDR3 comprises 12 residues. The V gene lost 5 bases and the J gene lost 6 bases, with 10 bases spanning the gap.

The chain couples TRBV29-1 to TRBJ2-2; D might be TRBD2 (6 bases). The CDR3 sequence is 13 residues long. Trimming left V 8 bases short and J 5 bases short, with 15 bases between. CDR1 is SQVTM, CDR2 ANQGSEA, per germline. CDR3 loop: CSSSGIGTGELFF. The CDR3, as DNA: TGCAGCAGTAGCGGTATTGGGACCGGGGAGCTGTTTTTT.

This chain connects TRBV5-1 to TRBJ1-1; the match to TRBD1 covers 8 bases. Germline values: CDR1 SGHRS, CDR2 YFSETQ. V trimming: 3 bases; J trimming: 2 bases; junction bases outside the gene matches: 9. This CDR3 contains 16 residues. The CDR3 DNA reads TGCGCCAGCAGCTACCGGGACAGGAGGCCTAACACTGAAGCTTTCTTT. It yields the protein CASSYRDRRPNTEAFF.

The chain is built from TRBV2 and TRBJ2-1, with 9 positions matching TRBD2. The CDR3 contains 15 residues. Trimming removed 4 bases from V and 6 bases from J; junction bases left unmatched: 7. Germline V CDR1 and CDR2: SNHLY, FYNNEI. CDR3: CASSGGGTSPNEQFF. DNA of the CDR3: TGTGCCAGCAGTGGAGGCGGGACTAGCCCCAATGAGCAGTTCTTC.

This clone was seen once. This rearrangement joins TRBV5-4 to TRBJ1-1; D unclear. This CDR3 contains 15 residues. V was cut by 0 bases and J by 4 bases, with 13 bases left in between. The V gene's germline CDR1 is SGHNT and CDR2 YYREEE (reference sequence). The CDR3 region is CASSLASEAGTEAFF. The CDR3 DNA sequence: TGTGCCAGCAGCTTGGCATCGGAAGCGGGCACTGAAGCTTTCTTT.

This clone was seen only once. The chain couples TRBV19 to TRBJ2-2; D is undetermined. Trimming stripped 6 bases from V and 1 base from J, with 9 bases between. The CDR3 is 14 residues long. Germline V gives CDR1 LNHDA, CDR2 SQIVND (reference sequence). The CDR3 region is CASSMSKNTGELFF. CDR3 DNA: TGTGCCAGTAGCATGAGTAAGAACACCGGGGAGCTGTTTTTT.

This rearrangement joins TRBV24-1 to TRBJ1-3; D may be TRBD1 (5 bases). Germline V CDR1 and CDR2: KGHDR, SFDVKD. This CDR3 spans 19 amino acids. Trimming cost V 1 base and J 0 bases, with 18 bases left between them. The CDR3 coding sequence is TGTGCCACCAGTGATTTTTGGCAGGGCCTATACCTCTCTGGAAACACCATATATTTT. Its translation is CATSDFWQGLYLSGNTIYF.

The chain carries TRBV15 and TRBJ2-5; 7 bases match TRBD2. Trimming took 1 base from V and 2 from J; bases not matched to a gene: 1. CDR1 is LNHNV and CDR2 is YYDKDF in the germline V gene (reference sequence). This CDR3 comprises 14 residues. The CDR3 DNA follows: TGTGCCACCAGCAGAGGACTAGCTCAAGAGACCCAGTACTTC. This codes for CATSRGLAQETQYF.